These T cell receptor beta chains were read from a single sample in a study of early T cells in non-severe SARS-CoV-2 infection. Using its own MiXCR run on the 5' RACE reads, TCRdb lists one record per CDR3 protein. The repertoire holds 88,000 or so distinct CDR3 sequences, with around 14% as singletons. Sequenced input: whole blood. Receptors originate from an adult who was a healthcare worker with PCR-confirmed SARS-CoV-2 infection or an uninfected control (not recorded which). Both conserved end residues are part of each CDR3. D genes are given only for firm matches. A row's size may be missing; if present it is once, few, many or a size class.

J gene,V gene,D gene,clone size,CDR3 DNA,CDR3 protein
TRBJ2-5,TRBV11-2,.,many,TGTGCCAGCAGCTTTAGGGTCTCGAAGCAAGAGACCCAGTACTTC,CASSFRVSKQETQYF
TRBJ2-1,TRBV6-6,.,.,TGTGCCAGCAGTTCACAGGCACACAATGAGCAGTTCTTC,CASSSQAHNEQFF
TRBJ2-7,TRBV12-3/TRBV12-4,TRBD2,.,TGTGCCAGCGGAGGGGGGCTAGCGGGAGCCTACGAGCAGTACTTC,CASGGGLAGAYEQYF
TRBJ2-2,TRBV20-1,.,few,TGCAGCGCCTTAAACTCGAACACCGGGGAGCTGTTTTTT,CSALNSNTGELFF
TRBJ2-2,TRBV18,.,.,TGTGCCAGCTCACCAGTGGCGGGTTCGAACACCGGGGAGCTGTTTTTT,CASSPVAGSNTGELFF
TRBJ1-5,TRBV7-2,.,few,TGTGCCAGCAGCTTAGCGCAGGCAAGCAATTGGCCCCAGCATTTT,CASSLAQASNWPQHF
TRBJ1-1,TRBV11-2,.,.,TGTGCCAGCAGTCTCCAGCCGACGGTGATGAACACTGAAGCTTTCTTT,CASSLQPTVMNTEAFF
TRBJ2-7,TRBV7-6,.,.,TGTGCCAGCAGCTTAAACCCCGGACTCCCAACCTACGAGCAGTACTTC,CASSLNPGLPTYEQYF
TRBJ2-3,TRBV6-1,TRBD2,few,TGTGCCAGCAGGGGACTACTAGCGGAAACGGACGGAGATACGCAGTATTTT,CASRGLLAETDGDTQYF
TRBJ2-1,TRBV6-2/TRBV6-3,.,.,TGTGCCAGCAGTTTCGGAGCGGATGAGCAGTTCTTC,CASSFGADEQFF
TRBJ2-3,TRBV5-6,TRBD2,many,TGTGCCAGCAGCTTAACAGCGGGAGGGCGGGGCACAGATACGCAGTATTTT,CASSLTAGGRGTDTQYF
TRBJ2-7,TRBV7-2,.,.,TGTGCCAGCAGCTCCGCCAGGGTGAGCATTCACGAGCAGTACTTC,CASSSARVSIHEQYF
TRBJ1-1,TRBV3-1,TRBD1,many,TGTGCCAGCAGCCCAGGGGACAGGAACACTGAAGCTTTCTTT,CASSPGDRNTEAFF
TRBJ1-2,TRBV5-4,TRBD1,.,TGTGCCAGCAGCCCAGGACAGGGGTTAAACTATGGCTACACCTTC,CASSPGQGLNYGYTF
TRBJ2-5,TRBV28,.,.,TGTGCCAGCAGTTTATATGGGACAGAGACCCAGTACTTC,CASSLYGTETQYF
TRBJ2-3,TRBV19,.,.,TGTGCCAGTCAGATTCCTAGCACAGATACGCAGTATTTT,CASQIPSTDTQYF
TRBJ2-1,TRBV7-6,.,.,TGTGCCAGCAGCTTAGTGACGGGACCCTACAATGAGCAGTTCTTC,CASSLVTGPYNEQFF
TRBJ2-3,TRBV9,.,few,TGTGCCAGCAGCGTAGGGGGCGAGCCTTACACAGATACGCAGTATTTT,CASSVGGEPYTDTQYF
TRBJ1-1,TRBV12-3/TRBV12-4,.,few,TGTGCCAGCAGTTTCCTCGGGGCCATAGCGAACACTGAAGCTTTCTTT,CASSFLGAIANTEAFF
TRBJ1-4,TRBV29-1,TRBD1,few,TGCAGCATCGGCCTGGGGACAGGTGAAAAACTGTTTTTT,CSIGLGTGEKLFF
TRBJ2-1,TRBV4-3,.,.,TGCGCCAGCAGCCAAGGGCGCGGGCTCGCCAATGAGCAGTTCTTC,CASSQGRGLANEQFF
TRBJ2-4,TRBV12-3/TRBV12-4,TRBD1,.,TGTGCCAGCAGCCCAGGGACAGCACTTAAAAACATTCAGTACTTC,CASSPGTALKNIQYF
TRBJ2-5,TRBV9,.,.,TGTGCCAGCAGCACCTTAGGGACTCGGCAAGAGACCCAGTACTTC,CASSTLGTRQETQYF
TRBJ2-1,TRBV9,TRBD1,.,TGTGCCAGCAGCAGAGGACAGGCCTACAATGAGCAGTTCTTC,CASSRGQAYNEQFF
TRBJ1-5,TRBV19,.,.,TGTGCCAGTAGTTCGGGTGCTGTCACGCAAGCCCAGCCCCAGCATTTT,CASSSGAVTQAQPQHF
TRBJ1-1,TRBV18,.,many,TGTGCCAGCTCACTTCAAATTAGACGGACTGAAGCTTTCTTT,CASSLQIRRTEAFF
TRBJ2-7,TRBV5-1,.,.,TGCGCCAGCAGCTTAACCCGGAGAGACTACGAGCAGTACTTC,CASSLTRRDYEQYF
TRBJ1-3,TRBV10-3,.,few,TGTGCCATCAGGGACAGTTCTGGAAACACCATATATTTT,CAIRDSSGNTIYF
TRBJ2-1,TRBV9,.,many,TGTGCCAGCAGCCCCGAGAGCTCCTACAATGAGCAGTTCTTC,CASSPESSYNEQFF
TRBJ1-2,TRBV2,TRBD1,.,TGTGCCAGCAGGAGTACAGGGGGCAGTGGCTACACCTTC,CASRSTGGSGYTF
TRBJ2-3,TRBV30,.,many,TGTGCCTCTACCAAGACTGCAGATACGCAGTATTTT,CASTKTADTQYF
TRBJ2-7,TRBV28,.,.,TGTGCCAGCAGTCCACTCCGGACAAGCCGTTACGAGCAGTACTTC,CASSPLRTSRYEQYF
TRBJ1-6,TRBV23-1,.,few,TGCGCCAGCAGTCAATCGATGATGGGGAGGAATAATTCACCCCTCCACTTT,CASSQSMMGRNNSPLHF
TRBJ2-1,TRBV7-9,.,.,TGTGCCAGCAGACTAGACGGCTACAATGAGCAGTTCTTC,CASRLDGYNEQFF
TRBJ2-2,TRBV28,TRBD2,.,TGTGCCAGCAGTTTACGACTAGCTGGTGCCGGGGAGCTGTTTTTT,CASSLRLAGAGELFF
TRBJ2-7,TRBV20-1,.,many,TGCAGTGCTAGAGATTTTCCATTATCAAGCGACGAGCAGTACTTC,CSARDFPLSSDEQYF
TRBJ2-7,TRBV7-6,TRBD1,.,TGTGCCAGCAGCTTTCGACAGGGAATACCCGACGAGCAGTACTTC,CASSFRQGIPDEQYF
TRBJ1-1,TRBV2,TRBD1,few,TGTGCCAGCGCACAGGGGATGAACACTGAAGCTTTCTTT,CASAQGMNTEAFF
TRBJ1-1,TRBV28,.,.,TGTGCCAGCAGTTATGGACCGAACACTGAAGCTTTCTTT,CASSYGPNTEAFF